In this sample, the clone carrying this T cell receptor beta chain turned up many times. What it binds is unknown. The data stem from a study of T cells in Graves' hyperthyroidism and ophthalmopathy. Whole-study results and caveats: Stable hyperthyroidism was separated from ophthalmopathy by a model based on 13 V-J features.

Used for diagnoses were clinical symptoms, serum thyroxine and TRAb, thyroid ultrasound and orbital computed tomography. CDR1 is SNHLY, CDR2 FYNNEI, per germline. Trimming took off 2 bases at V and 5 bases at J, with 10 bases between the two ends. This CDR3 is 15 amino acids long. RNA transcripts served as the template for amplifying TCR beta CDR3 regions. The TCR CDR3 was amplified in a first-round RT-PCR using the HTBI primer set. TCRdb re-called the multiplex PCR reads with MiXCR, one entry per CDR3 protein. The table includes about 540,000 distinct CDR3 sequences, 35% to 55% detected once. Material: peripheral blood or thyroid tissue (not recorded which). The rearrangement uses TRBV2 and TRBJ1-6, with D possibly being TRBD1 (5 bases). This receptor was obtained from a woman aged 18-35 years with Graves' hyperthyroidism. The CDR3 spells CASSERRGDNSPLHF. The CDR3, as DNA: TGTGCCAGCAGTGAACGGCGAGGGGATAATTCACCCCTCCACTTT.